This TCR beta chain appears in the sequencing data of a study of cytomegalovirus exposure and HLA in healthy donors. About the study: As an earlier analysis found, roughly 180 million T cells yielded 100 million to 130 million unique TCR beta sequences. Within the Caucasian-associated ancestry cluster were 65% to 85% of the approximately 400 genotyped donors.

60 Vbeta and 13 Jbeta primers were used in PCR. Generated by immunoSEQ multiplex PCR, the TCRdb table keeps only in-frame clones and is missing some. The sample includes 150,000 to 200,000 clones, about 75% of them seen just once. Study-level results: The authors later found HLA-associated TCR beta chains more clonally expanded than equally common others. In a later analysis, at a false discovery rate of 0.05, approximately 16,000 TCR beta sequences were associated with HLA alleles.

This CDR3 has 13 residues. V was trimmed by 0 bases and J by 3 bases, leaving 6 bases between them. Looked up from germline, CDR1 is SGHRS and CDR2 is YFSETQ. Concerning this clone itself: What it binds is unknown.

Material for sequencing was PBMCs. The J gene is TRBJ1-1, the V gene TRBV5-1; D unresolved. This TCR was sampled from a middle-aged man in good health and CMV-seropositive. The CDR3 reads CASSLDGDTEAFF. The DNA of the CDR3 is TGCGCCAGCAGCTTGGACGGGGACACTGAAGCTTTCTTT.